This paragraph covers one TCR beta chain sequence. This receptor's antigen is unknown. Base qualities are not recorded, but no much larger clone differs from it by a single base. Whole blood was collected in K2EDTA tubes by collaborating institutions according to the institutions' own protocols. For TCRbeta analysis, collaborator samples were shipped as frozen whole blood, as isolated PBMCs, or as DNA extracted from either sample type. These data come from a study of blood T cell repertoires in COVID-19 (dated by TCRdb to 2020 to 2022). Notes on the research overall: Samples from collaborators originated in the United States, Italy and Spain and spanned both the acute and convalescent phases of COVID-19. A freely available public database, intended as a resource for researchers studying the immune response to SARS-CoV-2, is where the repertoires were released. The dataset comprised deeply sampled blood TCRbeta repertoires from subjects exposed to, actively infected with, or recovered from COVID-19. Sample metadata almost always included a de-identified subject ID, COVID-19 status, age in years and sex. Where available, HLA class I and class II types were obtained from metadata supplied by the sample provider rather than from assay-based typing. The samples were drawn from the first 160 participants of the ongoing ImmuneRACE study and from 950 to 1,500 subjects provided by 6 global collaborators. The prospective study material was composed of cDNA or gDNA derived from T cells, B-cell-depleted T cells, or PBMCs.

From cysteine to phenylalanine, the CDR3 is 13 amino acids long. This entry keeps only the CDR3 DNA: 39 bases, framed from base 1. CDR1 and CDR2 were assigned from the germline V gene (reference sequence) as GTSNPN and SVGIG. V loses 3 bases of germline sequence and J loses 0 bases, and the interval between the two ends is 9 bases. TCRbeta CDR3 regions were amplified from genomic DNA using the immunoSEQ Assay, a bias-controlled multiplex PCR. Turning to the authors' computational methods: The number of nucleated cells in each sample was estimated by amplification of reference gene primers within the assay. Sequence reads were collapsed and filtered to measure the absolute abundance of every unique TCRbeta CDR3 rearrangement. For each sample, productive Simpson clonality was calculated as the square root of Simpson's diversity index over productive rearrangements. TCRdb provides this immuneACCESS table in a form limited to in-frame rearrangements. Some clones are lacking; in checked studies, under half of them reflect an unresolved V gene, and why the rest are absent is not known. V, J and clone size reflect that table, while D and trimming were determined from the DNA. The sample has roughly 250,000 clones on record, 65% to 90% of them singletons. Around 2.9% of the sample rests with the top ten.

The investigation overall reported the following: Clinical and demographic metadata were provided uncurated, with the amount varying by source and participant.

This clonotype was obtained from a woman in her sixties or seventies with active or convalescent COVID-19. Sequencing was carried out using peripheral blood. The chain joins TRBV30 to TRBJ2-7; there is no confident call for the D gene. The CDR3 reads as follows: CAWRGVGSYEQYF. The base sequence is TGTGCCTGGAGGGGCGTGGGCTCCTACGAGCAGTACTTC.